Listed below are T cell receptor beta chains from one sample, sequenced in a study of a mutant IDH1 vaccine in newly diagnosed glioma. Measured with immunoSEQ multiplex PCR; TCRdb has only the in-frame clones, and not every one. The sample has about 32,000 clones, 60% to 80% seen once. Antigens of these TCRs are unknown. The source was PBMCs, collected from a glioma patient whose treatment included an IDH1 peptide vaccine. These receptors all stem from a man aged 30 to 45 with glioma. Both conserved end residues are part of each CDR3. A D gene is named only where the DNA matches it firmly. Clone size, where shown, is once, few, many, or a class for clones that have expanded.

size: -
D: TRBD2
J: TRBJ2-7
V: TRBV7-2
length: 16
CDR3: CASRTDGTSGSYEQYF
DNA: TGTGCCAGCCGTACGGACGGCACTAGCGGATCCTACGAGCAGTACTTC

size: -
D: -
J: TRBJ2-7
V: TRBV7-8
length: 15
CDR3: CASSLDLGVSYEQYF
DNA: TGTGCCAGCAGCTTAGATTTGGGGGTCTCCTACGAGCAGTACTTC

size: -
D: TRBD2
J: TRBJ2-2
V: TRBV5-1
length: 19
CDR3: CASSLGSSGDLFNTGELFF
DNA: TGCGCCAGCAGCTTGGGTAGTAGCGGGGATTTATTTAACACCGGGGAGCTGTTTTTT

size: -
D: TRBD2
J: TRBJ2-7
V: TRBV7-9
length: 16
CDR3: CASSQGASGGAYEQYF
DNA: TGTGCCAGCAGCCAAGGGGCTAGCGGGGGTGCCTACGAGCAGTACTTC

size: -
D: -
J: TRBJ2-5
V: TRBV4-1
length: 13
CDR3: CASSRGLQETQYF
DNA: TGCGCCAGCAGCCGCGGACTTCAAGAGACCCAGTACTTC

size: -
D: -
J: TRBJ2-7
V: TRBV27
length: 13
CDR3: CASTPGPYYEQYF
DNA: TGTGCCAGCACCCCCGGGCCTTACTACGAGCAGTACTTC

size: -
D: TRBD2
J: TRBJ2-7
V: TRBV13
length: 17
CDR3: CASSSRLAEWTSYEQYF
DNA: TGTGCCAGCAGCTCTCGACTAGCGGAGTGGACATCCTACGAGCAGTACTTC

size: -
D: TRBD1
J: TRBJ2-1
V: TRBV19
length: 16
CDR3: CASSIGRARGLDEQFF
DNA: TGTGCCAGTAGTATAGGACGGGCCAGGGGGCTCGATGAGCAGTTCTTC

size: few
D: -
J: TRBJ2-1
V: TRBV5-1
length: 16
CDR3: CASIPSPQEFTYEQFF
DNA: TGCGCCAGCATCCCTTCTCCCCAGGAGTTTACCTATGAGCAGTTCTTC

size: -
D: TRBD2
J: TRBJ2-5
V: TRBV5-1
length: 15
CDR3: CASSLGGGLMETQYF
DNA: TGCGCCAGCAGCTTGGGCGGGGGGCTCATGGAGACCCAGTACTTC

size: -
D: TRBD2
J: TRBJ2-7
V: TRBV4-2
length: 17
CDR3: CASSQDISSGIFYEQYF
DNA: TGTGCCAGCAGCCAAGATATTTCTAGCGGGATATTTTACGAGCAGTACTTC

size: -
D: TRBD2
J: TRBJ2-2
V: TRBV5-4
length: 16
CDR3: CASNPAGGRNTGELFF
DNA: TGTGCCAGCAACCCAGCGGGGGGGAGAAACACCGGGGAGCTGTTTTTT

size: few
D: -
J: TRBJ1-3
V: TRBV19
length: 14
CDR3: CASTNRDPGNTIYF
DNA: TGTGCCAGTACCAACCGGGACCCTGGAAACACCATATATTTT

size: -
D: -
J: TRBJ1-1
V: TRBV5-6
length: 14
CDR3: CASSLEGEHTEAFF
DNA: TGTGCCAGCAGCTTGGAGGGGGAGCACACTGAAGCTTTCTTT

size: once
D: -
J: TRBJ1-1
V: TRBV4-1
length: 14
CDR3: CASSQDGGETEAFF
DNA: TGCGCCAGCAGCCAAGATGGAGGGGAGACTGAAGCTTTCTTT

size: -
D: -
J: TRBJ1-1
V: TRBV7-9
length: 15
CDR3: CASSLGTAKNTEAFF
DNA: TGTGCCAGCAGCTTAGGGACAGCAAAGAACACTGAAGCTTTCTTT

size: once
D: TRBD2
J: TRBJ2-2
V: TRBV19
length: 16
CDR3: CASSIAGGRAPGELFF
DNA: TGTGCCAGTAGTATAGCCGGCGGGAGGGCCCCCGGGGAGCTGTTTTTT

size: few
D: -
J: TRBJ2-2
V: TRBV10-1
length: 13
CDR3: CASGLSNTGELFF
DNA: TGCGCCAGCGGTCTCTCGAACACCGGGGAGCTGTTTTTT

size: few
D: -
J: TRBJ2-1
V: TRBV7-9
length: 11
CDR3: CASRTSSEQFF
DNA: TGTGCCAGCAGAACTAGCAGTGAGCAGTTCTTC

size: -
D: -
J: TRBJ1-3
V: TRBV2
length: 15
CDR3: CASSELGGSGNTIYF
DNA: TGTGCCAGCAGTGAACTTGGGGGCTCTGGAAACACCATATATTTT

size: -
D: -
J: TRBJ1-1
V: TRBV5-4
length: 14
CDR3: CASSLTGFRTEAFF
DNA: TGTGCCAGCAGCTTAACAGGGTTTAGGACTGAAGCTTTCTTT

size: -
D: -
J: TRBJ1-1
V: TRBV29-1
length: 13
CDR3: CSVDRGLNTEAFF
DNA: TGCAGCGTTGATCGGGGGCTGAACACTGAAGCTTTCTTT

size: -
D: TRBD2
J: TRBJ2-5
V: TRBV5-1
length: 14
CDR3: CASSPTSGGETQYF
DNA: TGCGCCAGCAGCCCGACTAGCGGGGGAGAGACCCAGTACTTC

size: -
D: TRBD2
J: TRBJ2-3
V: TRBV5-6
length: 16
CDR3: CASSLVASGGTDTQYF
DNA: TGTGCCAGCAGCTTGGTTGCTAGCGGGGGAACAGATACGCAGTATTTT

size: -
D: -
J: TRBJ1-3
V: TRBV10-2
length: 12
CDR3: CARRWGGNTIYF
DNA: TGCGCCAGAAGATGGGGCGGAAACACCATATATTTT

size: few
D: TRBD1
J: TRBJ1-5
V: TRBV7-8
length: 17
CDR3: CASSPGGGTGGNQPQHF
DNA: TGTGCCAGCAGCCCCGGAGGAGGGACAGGGGGCAATCAGCCCCAGCATTTT

size: -
D: -
J: TRBJ2-1
V: TRBV4-1
length: 20
CDR3: CASSQEVWSSSSGGNNEQFF
DNA: TGCGCCAGCAGCCAAGAGGTGTGGTCTAGTTCTTCTGGGGGTAACAATGAGCAGTTCTTC

size: -
D: -
J: TRBJ1-1
V: TRBV28
length: 16
CDR3: CAAGLTMVQQNTEAFF
DNA: TGTGCCGCGGGGTTAACTATGGTACAGCAGAACACTGAAGCTTTCTTT

size: -
D: TRBD2
J: TRBJ2-5
V: TRBV6-5
length: 14
CDR3: CASRYTGGRETQYF
DNA: TGTGCCAGCCGCTACACGGGGGGGCGTGAGACCCAGTACTTC

size: -
D: -
J: TRBJ1-4
V: TRBV19
length: 15
CDR3: CASSISPGSNEKLFF
DNA: TGTGCCAGTAGTATATCCCCGGGATCTAATGAAAAACTGTTTTTT

size: -
D: -
J: TRBJ1-1
V: TRBV2
length: 14
CDR3: CASRRDTGVVEAFF
DNA: TGTGCCAGCAGGAGAGACACGGGGGTCGTAGAAGCTTTCTTT

size: -
D: TRBD1
J: TRBJ1-1
V: TRBV27
length: 14
CDR3: CASSPTGSNTEAFF
DNA: TGTGCCAGCAGTCCGACAGGGTCGAACACTGAAGCTTTCTTT

size: -
D: -
J: TRBJ1-4
V: TRBV28
length: 15
CDR3: CASSLGGATNEKLFF
DNA: TGTGCCAGCAGTTTAGGGGGAGCAACTAATGAAAAACTGTTTTTT

size: few
D: -
J: TRBJ1-1
V: TRBV5-1
length: 15
CDR3: CASSSGWGEDTEAFF
DNA: TGCGCCAGCAGCTCTGGATGGGGGGAAGACACTGAAGCTTTCTTT

size: -
D: TRBD1
J: TRBJ1-2
V: TRBV7-2
length: 14
CDR3: CASSISQGQGGYTF
DNA: TGTGCCAGCAGTATCTCGCAGGGACAGGGCGGCTACACCTTC

size: few
D: -
J: TRBJ1-1
V: TRBV6-5
length: 13
CDR3: CASSYSSSREAFF
DNA: TGTGCCAGCAGTTACTCTAGTTCCCGAGAAGCTTTCTTT

size: few
D: -
J: TRBJ2-1
V: TRBV4-1
length: 14
CDR3: CASSQPGDGNEQFF
DNA: TGCGCCAGCAGCCAGCCGGGAGATGGGAATGAGCAGTTCTTC

size: -
D: TRBD1
J: TRBJ1-2
V: TRBV13
length: 15
CDR3: CASSRRTGVDYGYTF
DNA: TGTGCCAGCAGCAGACGGACAGGGGTGGACTATGGCTACACCTTC

size: -
D: TRBD1
J: TRBJ1-5
V: TRBV5-1
length: 14
CDR3: CASSLDRDNQPQHF
DNA: TGCGCCAGCAGCTTAGACAGGGACAATCAGCCCCAGCATTTT

size: once
D: -
J: TRBJ2-7
V: TRBV19
length: 14
CDR3: CASSTSQHGLEQYF
DNA: TGTGCCAGTAGTACCTCCCAACACGGCTTAGAGCAGTACTTC

size: few
D: -
J: TRBJ1-5
V: TRBV7-2
length: 12
CDR3: CASSLNYQPQHF
DNA: TGTGCCAGCAGCCTAAACTATCAGCCCCAGCATTTT

size: once
D: -
J: TRBJ1-3
V: TRBV14
length: 18
CDR3: CASSQDSPGLFSGNTIYF
DNA: TGTGCCAGCAGCCAAGATTCCCCAGGACTCTTCTCTGGAAACACCATATATTTT